This T cell receptor beta chain was recorded in a study of shared T cell receptors in the human thymus. Using immunoSEQ multiplex PCR, the repertoire was profiled, and TCRdb retains in-frame clones only, with some absent. The table has approximately 760,000 clones, 80% to 90% seen once. The CDR3 runs 16 residues. Looked up from germline, CDR1 is KGHSH and CDR2 is LQKENI. V was cut by 0 bases and J by 0 bases, with 9 bases left in between. These data are also associated with another study on human thymus T cells. That investigation notes: It was from resections taken during corrective heart surgery that the thymus tissue came. What related research reported was that thymic repertoires overlapped highly among unrelated individuals.

The receptor's source is a girl under three years old with a congenital heart defect. The sample consisted of thymocytes. The chain joins TRBV18 to TRBJ1-5; D is unclear. CDR3: CASSPPHTHSNQPQHF. As DNA, the CDR3 is TGTGCCAGCTCACCACCGCACACACATAGCAATCAGCCCCAGCATTTT.